The present T cell receptor beta chain was sequenced within a study of OX40 agonist ivuxolimab in advanced cancers. Overall study: Partial responses occurred in Three dose-escalation patients, one with hepatocellular carcinoma and two with cutaneous melanoma.

Profiling relied on immunoSEQ multiplex PCR, and the TCRdb table lists in-frame clones only, not all of them. This repertoire shows some 40,000 clones, 91% found once; its top ten account for 25% to 35%. Germline values: CDR1 SNHLY, CDR2 FYNNEI. This CDR3 is 17 amino acids long. Trimming took 11 bases from V and 2 from J, leaving 24 bases between them. The sample here was CD4+ or CD8+ T cells sorted from blood, taken in a trial of the OX40 agonist ivuxolimab. This rearrangement joins TRBV2 to TRBJ2-2, with D tentatively TRBD2 (6 bases). The sequence was obtained from an adult with an advanced solid tumor such as melanoma, head and neck, liver or kidney cancer. This CDR3 is CAGTGTAAGYNTGELFF. The CDR3, as DNA: TGTGCCGGAACCGGGACCGCCGCGGGGTATAACACCGGGGAGCTGTTTTTT.